Each of the 32 T cell receptor beta chains below was sequenced from the same sample in a study of T-cell memory formation after mild COVID-19. TCRdb reanalysed the 5' RACE reads using MiXCR and keeps one entry per CDR3 protein. In the table there are 200,000 to 250,000 distinct CDR3 sequences, 10% to 13% of which are singletons. Source material: PBMCs or a T cell subset sorted from them (not recorded which). The receptors derive from a man between 18 and 29 years old who had mild COVID-19 (a few samples of this study predate the infection). Cell type and time point are not known.

This clonotype appeared many times. V usage is TRBV10-2 and J usage is TRBJ2-5, with a weak D call TRBD2 (6 bases). Trimming left V 2 bases short and J 0 bases short, with 16 bases between. Germline loops: CDR1 WSHSY, CDR2 SAAADI. This CDR3 has 17 amino acids. CDR3 protein: CASSEGSGWGDQETQYF. CDR3 sequence (DNA): TGCGCCAGCAGTGAGGGGTCCGGATGGGGGGACCAAGAGACCCAGTACTTC.

The V and J genes are TRBV29-1 and TRBJ1-1, with D possibly TRBD1 on 6 matching bases. This CDR3 region has 14 residues. Germline V gene sequence: CDR1 SQVTM, CDR2 ANQGSEA. V gave up 1 base and J gave up 5 bases, with 14 bases separating them. CDR3 residues: CSVEVTGQGTEAFF. The CDR3 bases are TGCAGCGTTGAAGTAACGGGGCAGGGGACTGAAGCTTTCTTT.

This clonotype turned up a few times. The gene calls are TRBV7-8 and TRBJ2-3; D may be TRBD1 or TRBD2 (6 bases each). Trimming removed 7 bases from V and 2 bases from J, with 25 bases in between. The CDR3 loop spans 18 amino acids. In germline, CDR1 is SGHVS, CDR2 FQNEAQ. The chain's CDR3 is CASTLKWGARTFTDTQYF. CDR3 nucleotide sequence: TGTGCCAGCACTCTAAAGTGGGGGGCTCGCACTTTCACAGATACGCAGTATTTT. The variable domain in full, completed from reference TRBV7-8 and TRBJ2-3, reads GAGVSQSPRYKVAKRGQDVALRCDPISGHVSLFWYQQALGQGPEFLTYFQNEAQLDKSGLPSDRFFAERPEGSVSTLKIQRTQQEDSAVYLCASTLKWGARTFTDTQYFGPGTRLTVL.

This clonotype was seen more than once but under ten times. The chain has TRBV20-1 and TRBJ2-5; 9 positions match TRBD1. Per germline, CDR1 DFQATT and CDR2 SNEGSKA (reference sequence). This CDR3 region has 14 residues. V trimming: 3 bases; J trimming: 6 bases; junction bases outside the gene matches: 8. The CDR3 DNA reads as TGCAGTGCTAGGGACAGGGGTGGTTTAAAGACCCAGTACTTC. Its protein product is CSARDRGGLKTQYF.

This chain joins TRBV4-2 and TRBJ2-5; 9 bases align to TRBD1. Germline lookup yields CDR1 LGHNA and CDR2 YNFKEQ. The CDR3 totals 15 residues. V lost 0 bases, J lost 4 bases, and 3 bases stayed unmatched. In DNA form, the CDR3 reads TGTGCCAGCAGCCAAGAAGGGACAGGGTCAGAGACCCAGTACTTC. This sequence encodes CASSQEGTGSETQYF.

The chain employs TRBV5-1 and TRBJ1-1, with D perhaps TRBD1 (5 bases). This CDR3 contains 14 residues. Trimming shortened V by 4 bases and J by 1 base, and 11 bases separated the two germline ends. CDR1 SGHRS and CDR2 YFSETQ come from the germline V gene. Here the CDR3 reads CASSLDSWNTEAFF. CDR3 nucleotides: TGCGCCAGCAGCCTCGACAGCTGGAACACTGAAGCTTTCTTT. The full variable domain, rest sourced from reference TRBV5-1 and TRBJ1-1, is KAGVTQTPRYLIKTRGQQVTLSCSPISGHRSVSWYQQTPGQGLQFLFEYFSETQRNKGNFPGRFSGRQFSNSRSEMNVSTLELGDSALYLCASSLDSWNTEAFFGQGTRLTVV.

In this sample, this clonotype turned up many times. The chain combines TRBV2 with TRBJ2-5, with D unclear. V was clipped by 5 bases and J by 4 bases, with 8 bases between them. This CDR3 has 12 amino acids. Germline loops: CDR1 SNHLY, CDR2 FYNNEI. For the CDR3, the DNA is TGTGCCAGCAGTCCCCGGATAGAGACCCAGTACTTC. Its translation: CASSPRIETQYF.

Ten or more counts support this clonotype. The chain is built from TRBV7-3 and TRBJ2-3; the match to TRBD2 covers 11 bases. There are 17 residues in the CDR3. The germline V gene has CDR1 SGHTA and CDR2 FQGTGA. J was trimmed by 1 base and V by 5 bases; bases with no gene match: 8. The CDR3 DNA reads as TGTGCCAGCAGCCCGGTAGCGGGGGGGCTAGGCACAGATACGCAGTATTTT. The encoded protein is CASSPVAGGLGTDTQYF.

This clonotype was seen a few times. The V gene is TRBV6-5, the J gene TRBJ2-5, with D unclear. CDR1 and CDR2 (germline): MNHEY, SVGAGI. The V end lost 5 bases, the J end lost 1 base, and 8 bases lay between the germline ends. This CDR3 comprises 13 residues. CDR3 loop: CASSRQIQETQYF. The DNA for the CDR3 is TGTGCCAGCAGTCGACAAATCCAAGAGACCCAGTACTTC.

This clonotype was counted only a few times. The rearrangement uses TRBV29-1 and TRBJ1-2, with TRBD1 identical over 7 bases. CDR1 and CDR2 (germline): SQVTM, ANQGSEA. CDR3 size: 13 residues. Trimming took 6 bases from V and 8 from J; bases not matched to a gene: 12. This CDR3 is CSVEGAGRRGYTF. CDR3 coding DNA: TGCAGCGTCGAGGGGGCAGGGCGGCGCGGCTACACCTTC.

This chain uses TRBV12-3 or TRBV12-4 with TRBJ1-6; D is unresolved. This CDR3 has 15 amino acids. The V end lost 6 bases, the J end lost 4 bases, and 13 bases lay between the germline ends. CDR3 sequence: CASSRTDLYNSPLHF. Written as DNA, the CDR3 is TGTGCCAGCAGCAGAACCGACCTTTATAATTCACCCCTCCACTTT.

The chain carries TRBV5-5 and TRBJ2-7; perhaps TRBD1 as D (5 bases). V was shortened by 3 bases and J by 4 bases, with 17 bases between the two germline ends. CDR1 and CDR2 (germline): SGHKS, YYEKEE (reference sequence). This CDR3 has 15 amino acids. CDR3 loop: CASSSAGNNGYEQYV. CDR3 nucleotide sequence: TGTGCCAGCAGCTCGGCAGGGAACAATGGGTACGAGCAGTACGTC.

The chain employs TRBV4-1 and TRBJ2-5; D perhaps matches TRBD2 (6 bases). Looked up from germline, CDR1 is MGHRA and CDR2 is YSYEKL. V shed 6 bases and J shed 2 bases, with 13 bases lying between them. The CDR3 is 14 amino acids. The CDR3 spells CASSLSGPQETQYF. CDR3 in DNA: TGCGCCAGCAGTCTTAGCGGTCCACAAGAGACCCAGTACTTC.

This clonotype was counted between two and nine times. The J gene is TRBJ2-2, the V gene TRBV20-1, with 9 bases aligning to TRBD1. Germline V gene sequence: CDR1 DFQATT, CDR2 SNEGSKA (reference sequence). The CDR3 consists of 16 residues. V was pared by 2 bases and J by 3 bases, with 7 bases of the junction left unmatched. The CDR3 protein is CSARRTGGADTGELFF. CDR3 sequence (DNA): TGCAGTGCTAGAAGAACAGGGGGCGCGGACACCGGGGAGCTGTTTTTT.

This clonotype was counted only a few times. The chain joins TRBV7-6 to TRBJ1-2; unclear D gene. The germline CDR1 and CDR2 sequences are SGHVS and FNYEAQ. Trimming took 0 bases from V and 11 from J, leaving 13 bases between them. The CDR3 totals 13 residues. The CDR3 nucleotides are TGTGCCAGCAGCTTAGCGCGAACTGGGCTTTACACCTTC. It specifies CASSLARTGLYTF.

This clonotype was detected only a few times. The J gene is TRBJ2-2, the V gene TRBV11-1, with 9 bases lining up with TRBD1. Germline V gives CDR1 SGHAT, CDR2 FQDESV (reference sequence). V lost 11 bases to trimming and J lost 4 bases; unmatched junction nucleotides: 5. This CDR3 has 13 residues. CDR3 sequence: CAWGTGLTGELFF. CDR3 bases: TGTGCCTGGGGGACAGGGCTCACCGGGGAGCTGTTTTTT.

This chain links TRBV6-5 with TRBJ2-4, with 8 bases fitting TRBD1. V lost 2 bases, J lost 6 bases, and 3 bases stayed unmatched. Germline loops: CDR1 MNHEY, CDR2 SVGAGI. The CDR3 is made up of 14 amino acids. The CDR3 here is CASSYRDRRNIQYF. CDR3 DNA: TGTGCCAGCAGTTACCGGGACAGGAGAAACATTCAGTACTTC.

This chain uses TRBV12-5 with TRBJ2-3, with TRBD1 identical over 9 bases. CDR3 length: 12 residues. CDR1 LGHNT and CDR2 FRNRAP come from the germline V gene. Trimming removed 4 bases from V and 8 bases from J; junction bases left unmatched: 1. CDR3 residues: CASGWDRATQYF. Here the CDR3 DNA reads TGTGCTAGTGGTTGGGACAGGGCTACGCAGTATTTT.

This clonotype was found a few times. The rearrangement links TRBV6-5 to TRBJ2-1, with D tentatively TRBD1 or TRBD2 (7 bases each). The CDR3 runs 15 residues. V was clipped by 7 bases and J by 4 bases, with 17 bases between them. Per germline, CDR1 MNHEY and CDR2 SVGAGI. This CDR3 reads CASKITGEGYNEQFF. As DNA, the CDR3 is TGTGCCAGCAAAATAACAGGGGAGGGTTACAATGAGCAGTTCTTC.

This clonotype was seen repeatedly, ten times or more. The CDR3 sequence is CASSLEDGRGHEQFF. CDR3 nucleotides: TGTGCCAGCAGCTTAGAGGATGGCAGGGGACATGAGCAGTTCTTC. The V call is TRBV7-6, the J call TRBJ2-1, with a weak D call TRBD1 (6 bases). The CDR3 is 15 residues long. V gave up 1 base and J gave up 8 bases, with 15 bases separating them. Germline CDR1 SGHVS, CDR2 FNYEAQ. Based on the CDR3 plus reference TRBV7-6 and TRBJ2-1, the full variable domain is GAGVSQSPRYKVTKRGQDVALRCDPISGHVSLYWYRQALGQGPEFLTYFNYEAQQDKSGLPNDRFSAERPEGSISTLTIQRTEQRDSAMYRCASSLEDGRGHEQFFGPGTRLTVL.

This clonotype occurred a few times. The rearrangement links TRBV7-8 to TRBJ2-1, with 14 bases fitting TRBD2. CDR1 and CDR2 (germline): SGHVS, FQNEAQ. J lost 1 base, V lost 2 bases, and 10 bases had no gene match. The CDR3 loop spans 20 amino acids. The CDR3 nucleotides read TGTGCCAGCAGCTTACCAGTGGGACTAGCGGGGGACGGATCCTACAATGAGCAGTTCTTC. This gives the protein CASSLPVGLAGDGSYNEQFF.

This clonotype was seen a handful of times. The chain couples TRBV20-1 to TRBJ2-2; unclear D gene. The germline gives CDR1 DFQATT, CDR2 SNEGSKA (reference sequence). The germline V and J ends were trimmed by 7 bases and 3 bases, with 9 bases remaining between them. This CDR3 contains 12 residues. Here the CDR3 reads CSVPGYTGELFF. The CDR3 coding sequence is TGCAGTGTTCCCGGCTACACCGGGGAGCTGTTTTTT.

The genes are TRBV20-1 and TRBJ2-3; weak D call: TRBD1 (8 bases). CDR1 is DFQATT, CDR2 SNEGSKA, per germline (reference sequence). V gave up 5 bases and J gave up 3 bases, with 15 bases separating them. The CDR3 runs 14 residues. CDR3 nucleotides: TGCAGTGCTCCCGACAGGGGAGGGACAGATACGCAGTATTTT. This translates into CSAPDRGGTDTQYF.

The chain has TRBV4-3 and TRBJ1-1, with 7 bases lining up with TRBD1. The CDR3 sequence is 16 residues long. The ends lost 0 bases at V and 1 base at J; junction bases unmatched: 5. The germline V gene has CDR1 LGHNA and CDR2 YSLEER. CDR3 protein: CASSQEPQGGNTEAFF. The CDR3 nucleotides read TGCGCCAGCAGCCAAGAGCCCCAGGGGGGGAACACTGAAGCTTTCTTT.

In its sample, this clonotype was seen many times. The chain employs TRBV9 and TRBJ2-2, with 7 bases identical to TRBD1. The V gene end was trimmed by 3 bases and the J gene end by 8 bases; junction bases not matched to a gene: 13. Germline V gene sequence: CDR1 SGDLS, CDR2 YYNGEE. The CDR3 has 16 residues. CDR3: CASSDNAMRGQGELFF. CDR3 bases: TGTGCCAGCAGCGACAACGCGATGAGGGGGCAGGGGGAGCTGTTTTTT.

This clonotype has more than one count but fewer than ten. The chain couples TRBV14 to TRBJ2-7; no firm D call. V lost 1 base and J lost 0, with 16 bases in between. The CDR3 is made up of 17 amino acids. The germline CDR1 and CDR2 sequences are SGHDN and FVKESK. DNA for the CDR3: TGTGCCAGCAGCCAAGGGGTCCGCCGGATGGTCTCCTACGAGCAGTACTTC. This gives the protein CASSQGVRRMVSYEQYF. Supplemented by reference TRBV14 and TRBJ2-7, the full variable domain reads EAGVTQFPSHSVIEKGQTVTLRCDPISGHDNLYWYRRVMGKEIKFLLHFVKESKQDESGMPNNRFLAERTGGTYSTLKVQPAELEDSGVYFCASSQGVRRMVSYEQYFGPGTRLTVT.

The chain couples TRBV6-5 to TRBJ2-5; 11 nucleotides align to TRBD2. Germline V lookup: CDR1 MNHEY, CDR2 SVGAGI. V lost 5 bases to trimming and J lost 5 bases; unmatched junction nucleotides: 4. The CDR3 spans 14 residues. The CDR3 protein is CASSPLAGAETQYF. The CDR3 coding sequence is TGTGCCAGCAGTCCACTAGCGGGGGCTGAGACCCAGTACTTC.

Only a few counts were recorded for this clonotype. This chain links TRBV5-6 with TRBJ2-1; 7 positions agree with TRBD1. The V gene's germline CDR1 is SGHDT and CDR2 YYEEEE. The CDR3 spans 14 residues. The trim removed 4 bases at V and 4 bases at J, leaving 5 bases unmatched. CDR3 protein: CASSRGQDYNEQFF. In DNA, the CDR3 is TGTGCCAGCAGCCGAGGACAGGATTACAATGAGCAGTTCTTC. Full variable domain (missing parts from reference TRBV5-6 and TRBJ2-1): DAGVTQSPTHLIKTRGQQVTLRCSPKSGHDTVSWYQQALGQGPQFIFQYYEEEERQRGNFPDRFSGHQFPNYSSELNVNALLLGDSALYLCASSRGQDYNEQFFGPGTRLTVL.

This clonotype was seen a handful of times. The chain is built from TRBV7-2 and TRBJ2-3; weak D call: TRBD1 (5 bases). V lost 1 base to trimming and J lost 3 bases, with 14 bases between them. Germline-derived CDR1 and CDR2 are SGHTA and FQGNSA. The CDR3 has 16 residues. CDR3 coding DNA: TGTGCCAGCAGCTTAGGGGCGCTCCCAGGGACAGATACGCAGTATTTT. Translation: CASSLGALPGTDTQYF.

The genes are TRBV11-2 and TRBJ2-7; no clear D. The CDR3 loop spans 14 amino acids. Trimming removed 0 bases from V and 2 bases from J, with 8 bases in between. Germline V gives CDR1 SGHAT, CDR2 FQNNGV. DNA for the CDR3: TGTGCCAGCAGCTTAGAACCGCAAACCTACGAGCAGTACGTC. Amino acid sequence: CASSLEPQTYEQYV.

This clonotype was seen more than once but under ten times. This chain joins TRBV7-2 and TRBJ2-5; possible D gene TRBD1, 6 bases. The CDR3 extends over 13 amino acids. In germline, CDR1 is SGHTA, CDR2 FQGNSA. V was clipped by 6 bases and J by 5 bases, with 13 bases between them. Here the CDR3 DNA reads TGTGCCAGCAGACAAGGTGGGGGCGAGACCCAGTACTTC. Its protein product is CASRQGGGETQYF. Using reference TRBV7-2 and TRBJ2-5 for the parts outside the CDR3, the full variable domain is GAGVSQSPSNKVTEKGKDVELRCDPISGHTALYWYRQSLGQGLEFLIYFQGNSAPDKSGLPSDRFSAERTGGSVSTLTIQRTQQEDSAVYLCASRQGGGETQYFGPGTRLLVL.

This clonotype has just a few counts. J is TRBJ2-5 and V is TRBV7-2; D unclear. The ends were cut back, 2 bases at V and 1 base at J, with 11 bases in the middle. CDR3 length: 15 residues. The germline V gene encodes CDR1 SGHTA and CDR2 FQGNSA. CDR3 protein: CASSLRAATQETQYF. For the CDR3, the DNA is TGTGCCAGCAGCTTAAGGGCAGCAACCCAAGAGACCCAGTACTTC.